This T cell receptor (beta chain) was identified in a study of tissue T cells after allogeneic stem cell transplantation (dated by TCRdb to about 2022). In terms of the full investigation: Over a roughly 3-year period, about 7 adult allo-HCT recipients who had steroid-refractory GVHD were prospectively enrolled in a research-autopsy study. All GVHD patients had gastrointestinal GVHD and received several lines of GVHD-directed therapy; 4 or 5 also had skin involvement. Every GVHD patient got a graft from a donor, with four grafts unmodified and three CD34-selected to deplete T cells. On the human side, the study was prospective and observational, with no blinding or randomization. In viably preserved blood and marrow, CD3+ T cells were flow-sorted if cell numbers allowed, whereas smaller samples went directly to DNA extraction. The study profiled TCR beta repertoires in many tissues obtained from research autopsies of patients with and without GVHD, and also in mouse models of GVHD.

Results and caveats for the whole study, not just this receptor: In both patients and mice, T cells from blood and spleen picked up only a limited part of the TCR repertoire that was detected in tissues. Few T cell clones were found to be shared across patients, but shared repertoire signatures across patients were revealed in a tissue-specific fashion by motif-based clustering. A small and clinically heterogeneous patient cohort was studied, and sampling depth was acknowledged as a limitation. The study did not establish which tissue TCRs were alloreactive or antigen-specific, and some clones may have been host cells that persisted. Within patients, how anatomically similar tissues were was a major factor shaping TCR repertoire composition, regardless of disease or transplant status.

Library generation was performed with the immunoSEQ multiplex PCR assay. TCRbeta CDR3 sequencing was done by Adaptive Biotechnologies at survey depth, reporting CDR3 sequences, V/J genes, productive frequency and template counts. Amplification of TCR beta CDR3 regions started from genomic DNA instead of RNA. The study's processing was this. Jensen-Shannon divergence was used to quantify pairwise repertoire overlap between tissues, with a value of 1 meaning complete divergence and a value of 0 meaning identical repertoires. Tissues were grouped by single-linkage agglomerative hierarchical clustering of pairwise JSD values, and the clustering results were shown as dendrograms. All patient samples were analyzed with GLIPH2 using simulation_depth 1000, kmer_min_depth 3 and cdr3_length_cutoff 8, and only groups containing more than two unique CDR3s were kept. A standardized tissue-overlap score was calculated by extrapolating Jaccard GLIPH-group overlap across patients to a standard repertoire size of 1000 clones. To look at how diversity was associated with clinical or experimental variables, linear mixed-effect models were used, with tissue treated as a fixed effect and individual treated as a random effect. TCRdb's version of the immuneACCESS table is confined to in-frame rearrangements and falls short of the full clone set. An unresolved V gene accounts for under half of the shortfall where checked; the remainder is of unknown origin. Clone size and the V and J calls come from that table; the DNA yielded D and trimming. The sample table lists around 25,000 clones, under 95% of them with a count of one. The ten largest clones add up to more than 1.5% of the sample.

The time point label here, explained by the study, means: recipient (host-origin) PBMCs collected before allo-HCT. This clone was counted a single time. Its antigen is currently not known. No much larger clone exists at a distance of one base, and base qualities are not known. The TCR originated in a male donor aged 60 or older who later had graft-versus-host disease after an allogeneic stem cell transplant. This specimen consisted of blood, obtained before transplantation.

The CDR3 protein is CASSGPGTSGGSSYEQYF. The sequence in DNA is TGTGCCAGCAGCGGACCGGGAACTAGCGGAGGGAGCTCCTACGAGCAGTACTTC. The chain is made from TRBV5-4 and TRBJ2-7, with TRBD2 identical over 8 junction bases. Via the germline V gene (reference sequence), CDR1 is SGHNT and CDR2 YYREEE. The CDR3 spans 18 residues, from the cysteine through the phenylalanine. The read is trimmed to its CDR3 DNA, 54 bases read in frame from base 1. From V the trimming removes 4 bases and from J it removes 0 bases, while the gene matches leave 15 bases of the junction unaccounted for. With the rest looked up from the reference TRBV5-4 and TRBJ2-7 genes rather than sequenced, the full variable domain is ETGVTQSPTHLIKTRGQQVTLRCSSQSGHNTVSWYQQALGQGPQFIFQYYREEENGRGNFPPRFSGLQFPNYSSELNVNALELDDSALYLCASSGPGTSGGSSYEQYFGPGTRLTVT.